The rows below give T cell receptor beta chains drawn from one sample of a study of blood T cells in healthy people across ages. TCRdb itself ran the 5' RACE reads through MiXCR, one entry per CDR3 protein. Of nearly 800,000 distinct CDR3 sequences listed, just over 55% are singletons. The sample consisted of blood. The source of these receptors is a man between 35 and 55 years old in good health. CDR3s include the opening cysteine and the closing phenylalanine or tryptophan. Each record gives: J gene, D gene, clone size, V gene, CDR3 DNA, CDR3 protein. The D gene is left open where the match is weak. Only some rows state a clone size, as once, few, many or a class for expanded clones.

>TRBJ2-5|.|few|TRBV28
TGTGCCAGCAGTTTCTCCTCAGGGTGGGAGACCCAGTACTTC
CASSFSSGWETQYF
>TRBJ1-5|.|.|TRBV12-3/TRBV12-4
TGTGCCAGCATCCCTGGACGGAATAGCAATCAGCCCCAGCATTTT
CASIPGRNSNQPQHF
>TRBJ2-1|TRBD2|.|TRBV28
TGTGCCAGCAGTTTCTCCATAGCGGGAGGGGGGCAGTTCTTC
CASSFSIAGGGQFF
>TRBJ2-3|TRBD2|.|TRBV29-1
TGCAGCGTTGTGGGACTAGCGGGAGGAACAGATACGCAGTATTTT
CSVVGLAGGTDTQYF
>TRBJ2-7|.|.|TRBV7-9
TGTGCCAGCAGCATAAGAGACCGGCCCTACAATGAGCAGTACTTC
CASSIRDRPYNEQYF
>TRBJ2-4|TRBD1|few|TRBV27
TGTGCCAGCAGTTCATGGACAGGGCAAACGCGCCAGTACTTC
CASSSWTGQTRQYF
>TRBJ2-7|.|.|TRBV28
TGTGCCAGCAGTTTTAGAGGAATCAGCTCCTACGAGCAGTACTTC
CASSFRGISSYEQYF
>TRBJ2-3|TRBD2|few|TRBV4-3
TGCGCCAGCAGCCTAACACTAGCGGGAGAGAGCACAGATACGCAGTATTTT
CASSLTLAGESTDTQYF
>TRBJ1-5|.|once|TRBV11-2
TGTGCCAGCAGCTTAGATATCAATCAGCCCCAGCATTTT
CASSLDINQPQHF
>TRBJ2-6|.|.|TRBV20-1
TGCAGTGCTGAGGACTCTGGGGCCAACGTCCTGACTTTC
CSAEDSGANVLTF
>TRBJ2-5|.|.|TRBV9
TGTGCCAGCAGCTCGAACCCTGGGCAGACCTTAGGGGCCCAGTACTTC
CASSSNPGQTLGAQYF
>TRBJ1-1|.|.|TRBV27
TGTGCCAGCAGTTTAGTGGCTGGGATGCCTGAAGCTTTCTTT
CASSLVAGMPEAFF
>TRBJ2-5|.|.|TRBV12-3/TRBV12-4
TGTGCCAGCAACCAGGGACAGACCCAGTACTTC
CASNQGQTQYF
>TRBJ1-2|.|.|TRBV6-2/TRBV6-3
TGTGCCAGCAGTTACTCGCCCAGAATTTCTATCTATGGCTACACCTTC
CASSYSPRISIYGYTF
>TRBJ2-7|.|.|TRBV5-6
TGTGCCAGCAGCTTAGTGGGTCAAACCTACGAGCAGTACTTC
CASSLVGQTYEQYF
>TRBJ2-2|TRBD1|.|TRBV12-3/TRBV12-4
TGTGCCAGCAGGTTGCAGGGGGCATCGGCCGGGGAGCTGTTTTTT
CASRLQGASAGELFF
>TRBJ2-7|.|.|TRBV5-1
TGCGCCAGCAGCCCCCCGACAGGATATGCCTACGAGCAGTACTTC
CASSPPTGYAYEQYF
>TRBJ2-7|TRBD2|few|TRBV20-1
TGCAGTGCCAACCGGGGAGGTAGCGGGGGCGCCTACGAGCAGTACTTC
CSANRGGSGGAYEQYF
>TRBJ2-5|TRBD2|.|TRBV6-5
TGTGCCAGCAGCCGCCGGGGGGACGAGACCCAGTACTTC
CASSRRGDETQYF
>TRBJ2-7|.|few|TRBV9
TGTGCCAGCAGCGTAGTGTTTGGATACGAGCAGTACTTC
CASSVVFGYEQYF
>TRBJ2-2|TRBD2|.|TRBV20-1
TGCAGTGTTGGGACTAGCGGGGGCACCACCGGGGAGCTGTTTTTT
CSVGTSGGTTGELFF
>TRBJ2-1|.|.|TRBV6-5
TGTGCCAGCGGTCTATCCTACGAAAATGAGCAGTTCTTC
CASGLSYENEQFF
>TRBJ2-1|.|.|TRBV7-9
TGTGCCAGCTCCCCATCCTCAACCTACAATGAGCAGTTCTTC
CASSPSSTYNEQFF
>TRBJ2-7|.|few|TRBV29-1
TGCAGCGTTTGGGAGAATAAGGGCGCACTCTACGAGCAGTACTTC
CSVWENKGALYEQYF